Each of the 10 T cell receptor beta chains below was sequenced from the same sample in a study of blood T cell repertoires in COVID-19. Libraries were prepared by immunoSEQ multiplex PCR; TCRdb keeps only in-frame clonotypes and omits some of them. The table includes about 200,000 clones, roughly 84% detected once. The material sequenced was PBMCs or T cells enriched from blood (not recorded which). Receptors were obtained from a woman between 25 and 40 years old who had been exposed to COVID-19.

The CDR3 sequence: CASSFTGSYEQYF. The DNA for the CDR3 is TGCGCCAGCAGCTTCACAGGATCCTACGAGCAGTACTTC. This chain uses TRBV5-1 with TRBJ2-7, with D possibly being TRBD1 (5 bases). Deletions cut 2 bases from V and 1 base from J, with 7 bases between. Germline V gene lookup returns CDR1 SGHRS and CDR2 YFSETQ. The CDR3 extends over 13 amino acids. Filled out from reference TRBV5-1 and TRBJ2-7, the complete variable domain reads KAGVTQTPRYLIKTRGQQVTLSCSPISGHRSVSWYQQTPGQGLQFLFEYFSETQRNKGNFPGRFSGRQFSNSRSEMNVSTLELGDSALYLCASSFTGSYEQYFGPGTRLTVT.

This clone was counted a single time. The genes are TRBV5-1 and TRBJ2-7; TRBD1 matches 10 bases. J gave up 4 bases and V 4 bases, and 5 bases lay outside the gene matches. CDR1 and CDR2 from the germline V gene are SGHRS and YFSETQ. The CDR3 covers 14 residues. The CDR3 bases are TGCGCCAGCAGCCTGGGACAGGGGCTGTACGAGCAGTACTTC. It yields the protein CASSLGQGLYEQYF.

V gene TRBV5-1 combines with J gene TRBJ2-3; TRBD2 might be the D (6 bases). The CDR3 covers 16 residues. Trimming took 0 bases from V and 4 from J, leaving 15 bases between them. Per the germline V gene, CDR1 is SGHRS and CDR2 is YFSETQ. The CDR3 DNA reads TGCGCCAGCAGCTTGGGAATAGCGGTAGAGGCAGATACGCAGTATTTT. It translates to CASSLGIAVEADTQYF.

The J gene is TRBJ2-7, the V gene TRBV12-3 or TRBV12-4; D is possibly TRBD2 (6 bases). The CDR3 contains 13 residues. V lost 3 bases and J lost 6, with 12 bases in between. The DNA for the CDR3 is TGTGCCAGCAGTTTCGGGGGTCCGGGCGAGCAGTACTTC. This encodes CASSFGGPGEQYF.

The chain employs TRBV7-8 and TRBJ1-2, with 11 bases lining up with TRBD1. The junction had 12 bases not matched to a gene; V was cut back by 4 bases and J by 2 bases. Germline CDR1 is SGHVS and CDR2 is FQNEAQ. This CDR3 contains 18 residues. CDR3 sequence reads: CASSSRFWDRGRNYGYTF. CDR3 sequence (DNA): TGTGCCAGCAGCTCCCGGTTTTGGGACAGGGGGAGAAACTATGGCTACACCTTC.

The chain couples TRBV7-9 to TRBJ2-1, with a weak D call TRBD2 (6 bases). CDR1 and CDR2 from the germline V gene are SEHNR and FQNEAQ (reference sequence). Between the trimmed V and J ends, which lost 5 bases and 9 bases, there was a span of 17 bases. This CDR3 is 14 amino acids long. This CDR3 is CASSATRAGGEQFF. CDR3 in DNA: TGTGCCAGCAGCGCGACTCGAGCCGGGGGTGAGCAGTTCTTC.

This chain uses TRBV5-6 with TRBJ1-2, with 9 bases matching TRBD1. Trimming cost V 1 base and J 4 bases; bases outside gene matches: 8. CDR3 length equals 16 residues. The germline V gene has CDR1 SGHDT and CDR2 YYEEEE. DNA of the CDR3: TGTGCCAGCAGCTTGCCCCACAGGGGGCTAGGCTATGGCTACACCTTC. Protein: CASSLPHRGLGYGYTF. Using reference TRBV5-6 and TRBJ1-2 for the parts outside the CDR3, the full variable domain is DAGVTQSPTHLIKTRGQQVTLRCSPKSGHDTVSWYQQALGQGPQFIFQYYEEEERQRGNFPDRFSGHQFPNYSSELNVNALLLGDSALYLCASSLPHRGLGYGYTFGSGTRLTVV.

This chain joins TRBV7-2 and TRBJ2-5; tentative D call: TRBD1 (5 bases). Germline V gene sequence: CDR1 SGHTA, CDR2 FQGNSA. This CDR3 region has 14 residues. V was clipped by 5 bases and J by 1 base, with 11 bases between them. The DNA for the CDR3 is TGTGCCAGCAGCCTCCGACAGCCCCAAGAGACCCAGTACTTC. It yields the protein CASSLRQPQETQYF.

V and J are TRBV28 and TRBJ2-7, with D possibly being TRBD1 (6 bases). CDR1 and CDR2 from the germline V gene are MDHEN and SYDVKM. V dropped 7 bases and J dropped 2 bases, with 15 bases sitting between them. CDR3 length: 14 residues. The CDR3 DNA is TGTGCCAGCACTGACCGGGACACCGCCTACGAGCAGTACTTC. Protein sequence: CASTDRDTAYEQYF.

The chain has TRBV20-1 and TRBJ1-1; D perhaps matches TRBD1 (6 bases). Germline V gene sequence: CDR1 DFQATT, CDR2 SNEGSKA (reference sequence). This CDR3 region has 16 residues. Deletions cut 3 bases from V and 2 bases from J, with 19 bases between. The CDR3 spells CSASSVGAVRNTEAFF. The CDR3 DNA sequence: TGCAGTGCTAGTTCGGTGGGGGCGGTGAGAAACACTGAAGCTTTCTTT.